These T cell receptor beta chains were read from a single sample in a study of early T cells in non-severe SARS-CoV-2 infection. TCRdb processed the 5' RACE reads anew with MiXCR; each CDR3 protein has one entry. The profile shows tens of thousands of distinct CDR3 sequences, roughly a tenth of them singletons. Sequencing was carried out using whole blood. Every receptor here comes from an adult who was a healthcare worker with PCR-confirmed SARS-CoV-2 infection or an uninfected control (not recorded which). Both conserved end residues are part of each CDR3. The order of the fields is J gene, clone size, V gene, D gene, CDR3 DNA, CDR3 protein. D genes are given only for firm matches. A row's size may be missing; if present it is once, few, many or a size class.

TRBJ1-1,.,TRBV7-9,.,TGTGCCAGCACCACTACTCAGGACACTGAAGCTTTCTTT,CASTTTQDTEAFF
TRBJ2-5,many,TRBV7-2,TRBD2,TGTGCCAGCAGCTCATCAACTAGCGTTGAGACCCAGTACTTC,CASSSSTSVETQYF
TRBJ1-1,few,TRBV3-1,.,TGTGCCAGCATGTGGGGTACTGAAGCTTTCTTT,CASMWGTEAFF
TRBJ2-1,few,TRBV7-6,TRBD2,TGTGCCAGCAGCTTAAGCGGGAAAGGGAATGAGCAGTTCTTC,CASSLSGKGNEQFF
TRBJ2-2,.,TRBV5-1,.,TGCGCCAGCAGCTCACAGCGGAACACCGGGGAGCTGTTTTTT,CASSSQRNTGELFF
TRBJ2-1,.,TRBV29-1,.,TGCAGCGCAGATGACAATGAGCAGTTCTTC,CSADDNEQFF
TRBJ1-6,few,TRBV7-2,TRBD1,TGTGCCAGCAGCTTAAAAACAGGGGGCGTTAATTCACCCCTCCACTTT,CASSLKTGGVNSPLHF
TRBJ2-7,few,TRBV3-1,.,TGTGCCAGCAGCCAAAAGAAAAAGGGCGAGCAGTACTTC,CASSQKKKGEQYF
TRBJ2-2,.,TRBV13,.,TGTGCCAGCAGCTTATCGCAAACCGGGGAGCTGTTTTTT,CASSLSQTGELFF
TRBJ2-1,.,TRBV4-3,.,TGCGCCAGCAGCCAAGACCCTGACGGATCCTACAATGAGCAGTTCTTC,CASSQDPDGSYNEQFF
TRBJ2-7,.,TRBV12-3/TRBV12-4,TRBD2,TGTGCCAGCAGCAAAAGCGGGAAGCAGTACTTC,CASSKSGKQYF
TRBJ2-3,few,TRBV12-3/TRBV12-4,.,TGTGCCAGCAAAACTAGCTCCACAGATACGCAGTATTTT,CASKTSSTDTQYF
TRBJ2-1,few,TRBV6-1,TRBD2,TGTGCCAGCAGTTCACGGGGGGATCAAACCTACAATGAGCAGTTCTTC,CASSSRGDQTYNEQFF
TRBJ2-3,.,TRBV14,.,TGTGCCAGCAGTCACAGCCCGGTACGGGAGTTGATAGATACGCAGTATTTT,CASSHSPVRELIDTQYF
TRBJ2-7,few,TRBV28,.,TGTTGCTGCTCCGGGTTCTCCTACGAGCAGTACTTC,CCCSGFSYEQYF
TRBJ1-1,many,TRBV30,.,TGTGCCTGGAGCTGGAGGACTGAAGCTTTCTTT,CAWSWRTEAFF
TRBJ2-3,few,TRBV4-3,.,TGCGCCAGCAGCCCCGGGCCCCAGCAAGCGCAGTATTTT,CASSPGPQQAQYF
TRBJ2-3,.,TRBV18,.,TGTGCCAGCTCACCTGGAAATACGCAGTATTTT,CASSPGNTQYF
TRBJ2-1,many,TRBV20-1,.,TGCAGTGCTAGTTATGGGGGCCATGAGCAGTTCTTC,CSASYGGHEQFF
TRBJ2-1,many,TRBV20-1,TRBD2,TGCAGTGCCCTAGCGGGAGGGGACAATGAGCAGTTCTTC,CSALAGGDNEQFF
TRBJ2-1,many,TRBV9,.,TGTGCCAGCAGCGTACATGGGAGCTCCTACAATGAGCAGTTCTTC,CASSVHGSSYNEQFF
TRBJ1-5,few,TRBV19,.,TGTGCCAGTAGTATACTAGGGCAGCCCCAGCATTTT,CASSILGQPQHF
TRBJ2-7,.,TRBV20-1,TRBD2,TGCAGTGCTAGTAGTGGACTAGCGGGAGGAAACGAGCAGTACTTC,CSASSGLAGGNEQYF
TRBJ1-1,few,TRBV10-2,TRBD1,TGCGCCAGCAGTGAGGGGACAGGGATGTCGGCTTTCTTT,CASSEGTGMSAFF